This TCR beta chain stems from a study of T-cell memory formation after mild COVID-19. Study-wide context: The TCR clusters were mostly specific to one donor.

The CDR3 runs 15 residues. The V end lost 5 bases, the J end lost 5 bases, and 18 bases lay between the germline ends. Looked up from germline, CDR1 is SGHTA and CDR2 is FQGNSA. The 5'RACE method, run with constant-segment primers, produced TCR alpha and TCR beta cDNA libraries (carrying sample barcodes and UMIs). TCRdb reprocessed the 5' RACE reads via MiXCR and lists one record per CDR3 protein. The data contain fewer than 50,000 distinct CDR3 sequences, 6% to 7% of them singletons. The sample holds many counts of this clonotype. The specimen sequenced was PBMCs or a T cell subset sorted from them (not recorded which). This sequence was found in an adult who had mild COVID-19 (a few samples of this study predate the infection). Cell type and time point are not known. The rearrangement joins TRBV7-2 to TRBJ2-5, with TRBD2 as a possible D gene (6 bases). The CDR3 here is CASSPDGGRLETQYF. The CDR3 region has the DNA TGTGCCAGCAGCCCCGACGGAGGGAGGTTGGAGACCCAGTACTTC. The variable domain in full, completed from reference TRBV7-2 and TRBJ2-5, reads GAGVSQSPSNKVTEKGKDVELRCDPISGHTALYWYRQSLGQGLEFLIYFQGNSAPDKSGLPSDRFSAERTGGSVSTLTIQRTQQEDSAVYLCASSPDGGRLETQYFGPGTRLLVL.